Presented here are 23 T cell receptor beta chains from one specimen sequenced in a study of blood T cell repertoires in COVID-19. Here immunoSEQ multiplex PCR was the method, and the copy in TCRdb shows in-frame clones only, minus some. The data contain 140,000 or so clones, about 74% of them seen just once; the ten biggest clones take up approximately 17%. Sequencing used peripheral blood. The receptors shown here come from a man aged 45-65 years with acute or convalescent COVID-19.

The rearrangement links TRBV7-7 to TRBJ2-2, with D maybe TRBD2 (6 bases). Germline V gene sequence: CDR1 SSHAT, CDR2 FNYEAQ (reference sequence). There are 13 residues in the CDR3. V was clipped by 5 bases and J by 4 bases, with 8 bases between them. This CDR3 is CASSRDSTGELFF. In DNA form, the CDR3 reads TGTGCCAGCAGCCGGGACTCCACCGGGGAGCTGTTTTTT.

This CDR3 is CASRVLLKGAQNYGYTF. The CDR3 coding sequence is TGCGCCAGCAGGGTTTTGCTCAAGGGGGCGCAGAACTATGGCTACACCTTC. This chain connects TRBV5-1 to TRBJ1-2; 7 bases align to TRBD1. The CDR3 is 17 amino acids. Germline values: CDR1 SGHRS, CDR2 YFSETQ. V trimming: 5 bases; J trimming: 2 bases; junction bases outside the gene matches: 15.

This clone was recorded a few times. In the same sample, other DNA sequences code for this CDR3. The chain couples TRBV11-2 to TRBJ2-3; perhaps TRBD2 as D (5 bases). Trimming took 1 base from V and 4 from J, leaving 6 bases between them. Germline assignment: CDR1 SGHAT and CDR2 FQNNGV. CDR3 size: 13 residues. The CDR3 DNA is TGTGCCAGCAGCTTAGCCGGGGCAGATACGCAGTATTTT. It is translated as CASSLAGADTQYF.

This clone was recorded only once. The chain couples TRBV6-4 to TRBJ2-1; 12 bases agree with TRBD2. The CDR3 has 15 amino acids. V lost 5 bases to trimming and J lost 9 bases; unmatched junction nucleotides: 8. Germline assignment: CDR1 MRHNA and CDR2 SNTAGT. The DNA of the CDR3 is TGTGCCAGCAGTACTAGCGGGGGGCCCGTAGCTGAGCAGTTCTTC. Amino acids: CASSTSGGPVAEQFF.

The chain employs TRBV27 and TRBJ1-6, with a tentative D call TRBD1 (6 bases). The CDR3 is made up of 18 amino acids. Trimming removed 4 bases from V and 6 bases from J, with 22 bases in between. The germline V gene has CDR1 MNHEY and CDR2 SMNVEV (reference sequence). The CDR3 region is CASSWRWQGSQGNSPLHF. The CDR3 DNA sequence: TGTGCCAGCAGTTGGAGGTGGCAGGGGTCGCAGGGTAATTCACCCCTCCACTTT.

The rearrangement links TRBV19 to TRBJ2-2, with TRBD2 matching over 8 bases. The V and J ends lost 3 bases and 4 bases, in that order; junction bases with no gene match: 4. CDR3 size: 15 residues. Germline loops: CDR1 LNHDA, CDR2 SQIVND (reference sequence). CDR3 in amino acids: CASSINSGSTGELFF. As DNA, the CDR3 is TGTGCCAGTAGTATTAACAGCGGGAGCACCGGGGAGCTGTTTTTT.

The chain couples TRBV15 to TRBJ1-2, with D hard to call. The CDR3 extends over 14 amino acids. V dropped 8 bases and J dropped 6 bases, with 19 bases sitting between them. Germline values: CDR1 LNHNV, CDR2 YYDKDF (reference sequence). Here the CDR3 DNA reads TGTGCCACCTCGATTAGCGGGCGGTTCGATGGCTACACCTTC. The encoded protein is CATSISGRFDGYTF.

The rearrangement links TRBV10-3 to TRBJ2-7, with 12 bases lining up with TRBD1. The ends lost 0 bases at V and 1 base at J; junction bases unmatched: 4. Germline CDR1 is ENHRY and CDR2 is SYGVKD. This CDR3 comprises 17 residues. CDR3 sequence reads: CAISESRDRGRSYEQYV. CDR3 sequence (DNA): TGTGCCATCAGTGAGTCCCGGGACAGGGGGCGATCCTACGAGCAGTACGTC.

This chain links TRBV2 with TRBJ2-1; perhaps TRBD1 as D (6 bases). V gave up 6 bases and J gave up 10 bases, with 10 bases separating them. Germline V CDR1 and CDR2: SNHLY, FYNNEI. The CDR3 covers 11 residues. The CDR3 reads CASSPGEEQFF. The CDR3 nucleotides read TGTGCCAGCAGCCCAGGGGAGGAGCAGTTCTTC. The full variable domain, rest sourced from reference TRBV2 and TRBJ2-1, is EPEVTQTPSHQVTQMGQEVILRCVPISNHLYFYWYRQILGQKVEFLVSFYNNEISEKSEIFDDQFSVERPDGSNFTLKIRSTKLEDSAMYFCASSPGEEQFFGPGTRLTVL.

The DNA of the CDR3 is TGTGCCAGCAGTGAAGTTCCAGCGGGGGGGCCCGATGAGCAGTTCTTC. Encoded protein: CASSEVPAGGPDEQFF. This chain links TRBV6-1 with TRBJ2-1; 10 bases fit TRBD2. J was trimmed by 8 bases and V by 1 base; bases with no gene match: 8. This CDR3 has 16 residues. Germline V gene data show CDR1 as MNHNS and CDR2 as SASEGT.

The chain links TRBV6-5 to TRBJ2-1, with 7 bases identical to TRBD1. The CDR3 totals 14 residues. V was pared by 7 bases and J by 3 bases, with 6 bases of the junction left unmatched. Germline V CDR1 and CDR2: MNHEY, SVGAGI. In DNA, the CDR3 is TGTGCCAGCAATAGACAGGGTGGCTACAATGAGCAGTTCTTC. Amino acid sequence: CASNRQGGYNEQFF.

This sequence joins TRBV18 and TRBJ2-1, with a tentative D call TRBD1 (5 bases). In germline, CDR1 is KGHSH, CDR2 LQKENI. V was clipped by 2 bases and J by 5 bases, with 16 bases between them. The CDR3 runs 16 residues. Here the CDR3 reads CASSPTIGASDNEQFF. Written as DNA, the CDR3 is TGTGCCAGCTCACCAACTATAGGGGCTTCGGACAATGAGCAGTTCTTC.

The CDR3 DNA is TGTGCCAGCAGCGTAGGCTCCGGGAAGGGCTACACCTTC. Its translation is CASSVGSGKGYTF. The chain carries TRBV9 and TRBJ1-2; D gene unclear. Germline V gene data show CDR1 as SGDLS and CDR2 as YYNGEE. This CDR3 contains 13 residues. The ends were cut back, 0 bases at V and 8 bases at J, with 11 bases in the middle. The whole variable domain, filled in from reference TRBV9 and TRBJ1-2, reads DSGVTQTPKHLITATGQRVTLRCSPRSGDLSVYWYQQSLDQGLQFLIQYYNGEERAKGNILERFSAQQFPDLHSELNLSSLELGDSALYFCASSVGSGKGYTFGSGTRLTVV.

J is TRBJ1-2 and V is TRBV7-2; 9 nucleotides line up with TRBD1. From germline, CDR1 is SGHTA and CDR2 FQGNSA. The CDR3 loop spans 15 amino acids. Losses at the gene ends were 5 bases for V and 4 bases for J; bases not matched to a gene: 8. The CDR3, as DNA: TGTGCCAGCAGCGTGGACAGGGGCCGGCGCTATGGCTACACCTTC. Protein: CASSVDRGRRYGYTF.

This clone has only a few counts. The chain recombines TRBV10-1 with TRBJ2-2, with D possibly being TRBD1 (5 bases). Germline V lookup: CDR1 WNHNN, CDR2 SYGVQD (reference sequence). Deletions cut 2 bases from V and 4 bases from J, with 8 bases between. The CDR3 is 14 residues long. CDR3 in DNA: TGCGCCAGCAGTGAGGCAGGGCTCACCGGGGAGCTGTTTTTT. It specifies CASSEAGLTGELFF.

J is TRBJ2-3 and V is TRBV5-8; possibly TRBD2 for D (6 bases). This CDR3 comprises 16 residues. Looked up from germline, CDR1 is SGHTS and CDR2 is YDEGEE. Between the trimmed V and J ends, which lost 0 bases and 1 base, there was a span of 12 bases. CDR3 nucleotide sequence: TGTGCCAGCAGCTTGGGGGTAGCGGCGGGCACAGATACGCAGTATTTT. The encoded protein is CASSLGVAAGTDTQYF.

Only a few counts were recorded for this clone. The V and J genes are TRBV6-5 and TRBJ2-2; a weak D match, TRBD1 (5 bases). This CDR3 contains 16 residues. Germline CDR1 is MNHEY and CDR2 is SVGAGI. V was clipped by 4 bases and J by 3 bases, with 15 bases between them. The CDR3, as DNA: TGTGCCAGCAGTTTTAGACAGCATGGGGACACCGGGGAGCTGTTTTTT. It translates to CASSFRQHGDTGELFF.

The chain is built from TRBV3-1 (or the pseudogene TRBV3-2) and TRBJ1-6; D is unresolved. Germline CDR1 and CDR2: LGHDT and YNNKEL (reference sequence). The CDR3 is 15 amino acids. V lost 2 bases and J 6 bases, leaving 11 bases between the germline ends. The CDR3 protein is CASSQLISANSPLHF. CDR3 nucleotides: TGTGCCAGCAGCCAACTAATCAGCGCTAATTCACCCCTCCACTTT.

J is TRBJ1-2 and V is TRBV7-3, with 9 bases identical to TRBD1. Germline CDR1 SGHTA, CDR2 FQGTGA. The trim removed 4 bases at V and 4 bases at J, leaving 7 bases unmatched. The length of the CDR3 is 15 residues. The CDR3 protein is CASSSHRGQGYGYTF. CDR3 DNA sequence: TGTGCCAGCAGCTCGCACAGGGGGCAGGGCTATGGCTACACCTTC.

The rearrangement links TRBV3-1 (or the pseudogene TRBV3-2) to TRBJ2-1; 9 positions match TRBD1. The V and J ends lost 6 bases and 7 bases, in that order; junction bases with no gene match: 7. Germline V gene data show CDR1 as LGHDT and CDR2 as YNNKEL (reference sequence). The CDR3 length is 14 residues. Here the CDR3 DNA reads TGTGCCAGCAGTCTCAAGACAGGGGGTAATGAGCAGTTCTTC. Amino acid sequence: CASSLKTGGNEQFF.

The chain has TRBV12-3 or TRBV12-4 and TRBJ1-1; D might be TRBD1 (6 bases). The CDR3 has 13 amino acids. Between the trimmed V and J ends, which lost 8 bases and 1 base, there was a span of 11 bases. The CDR3 sequence is CASRQETNTEAFF. Written as DNA, the CDR3 is TGTGCCAGCCGACAGGAGACGAACACTGAAGCTTTCTTT.

The chain recombines TRBV28 with TRBJ2-3; tentative D call: TRBD2 (7 bases). The V gene's germline CDR1 is MDHEN and CDR2 SYDVKM. V was pared by 2 bases and J by 3 bases, with 12 bases between. The CDR3 runs to 15 residues. The CDR3, as DNA: TGTGCCAGCAGTTTAGCGGGGGCCCGGACAGATACGCAGTATTTT. Its protein product is CASSLAGARTDTQYF.

The sample holds a few counts of this clone. The chain links TRBV5-1 to TRBJ1-2; possible D gene TRBD1, 6 bases. The CDR3 has 13 amino acids. V lost 4 bases, J lost 5 bases, and 12 bases lay in between. Germline CDR1 is SGHRS and CDR2 is YFSETQ. The CDR3 spells CASSPSRGYGYTF. The DNA for the CDR3 is TGCGCCAGCAGCCCCTCCAGGGGTTATGGCTACACCTTC.